These T cell receptor beta chains were read from a single sample in a study of lymphopenia after photon versus proton radiotherapy. Clones were read by immunoSEQ multiplex PCR, and TCRdb kept only the in-frame ones, dropping some. Among 35,000 to 40,000 clones listed, around 85% were seen once. This specimen consisted of peripheral blood, obtained from a patient treated with photon-based radiotherapy. These receptors were obtained from a middle-aged man with gastric cancer. Each CDR3 is given with its conserved first and last residue. The order of the fields is V gene, D gene, clone size, J gene, CDR3 protein, CDR3 DNA. The D gene is left open where the match is weak. Clone size is stated in some rows and not others, as once, few, many or a class when expanded.

TRBV25-1	.	.	TRBJ1-2	CASSEGGNYGYTF	TGTGCCAGCAGTGAGGGAGGGAACTATGGCTACACCTTC
TRBV4-2	.	.	TRBJ2-3	CASSQGGGADTQYF	TGTGCCAGCAGCCAAGGAGGAGGGGCAGATACGCAGTATTTT
TRBV6-5	.	.	TRBJ2-5	CASRLKGGGTQYF	TGTGCCAGCAGATTGAAAGGCGGAGGGACCCAGTACTTC
TRBV28	TRBD1	few	TRBJ1-2	CASRPQGTDYTF	TGTGCCAGCAGGCCTCAAGGGACAGACTACACCTTC
TRBV7-2	.	.	TRBJ1-1	CASSSRGTEVTEAFF	TGTGCCAGCAGCTCCAGAGGGACGGAGGTCACTGAAGCTTTCTTT
TRBV19	.	.	TRBJ2-7	CASSIGGQTYEQYF	TGTGCCAGTAGTATAGGGGGGCAGACCTACGAGCAGTACTTC
TRBV10-1	TRBD2	.	TRBJ2-7	CASFIQPVAGDHSEQYF	TGCGCCAGCTTCATTCAACCAGTAGCGGGAGACCACTCTGAGCAGTACTTC
TRBV11-3	.	.	TRBJ2-7	CASSLGQPFDEQYF	TGTGCCAGCAGCCTGGGGCAGCCCTTCGACGAGCAGTACTTC
TRBV4-2	TRBD1	.	TRBJ1-3	CASSQDPGQGASGNTIYF	TGTGCCAGCAGCCAAGACCCGGGACAGGGGGCATCTGGAAACACCATATATTTT
TRBV19	.	.	TRBJ1-2	CASSPSAGYGYTF	TGTGCCAGTAGTCCATCAGCAGGGTATGGCTACACCTTC
TRBV5-1	TRBD2	.	TRBJ2-7	CASSVGTSGFYEQYF	TGCGCCAGCAGCGTCGGGACTAGCGGTTTCTACGAGCAGTACTTC
TRBV5-4	TRBD1	.	TRBJ1-3	CASSAGTASGNTIYF	TGTGCCAGCAGCGCCGGGACAGCCTCTGGAAACACCATATATTTT
TRBV6-1	.	.	TRBJ1-1	CASSERSTEAFF	TGTGCCAGCAGTGAAAGGTCAACTGAAGCTTTCTTT
TRBV19	TRBD2	.	TRBJ2-1	CASSIGAGAYNEQFF	TGTGCCAGTAGTATAGGAGCGGGAGCCTACAATGAGCAGTTCTTC
TRBV7-4	.	.	TRBJ1-5	CASSLIEAPLYSNQPQHF	TGTGCCAGCAGCTTAATCGAGGCACCTCTTTATAGCAATCAGCCCCAGCATTTT
TRBV30	TRBD2	.	TRBJ2-7	CAWSVTSGSGEQYF	TGTGCCTGGAGTGTAACTAGCGGGAGTGGCGAGCAGTACTTC
TRBV2	TRBD1	.	TRBJ2-7	CASIGTELLYEQYF	TGTGCCAGCATCGGGACAGAGCTCCTCTACGAGCAGTACTTC
TRBV2	TRBD2	.	TRBJ2-1	CASRLAGGGEQFF	TGTGCCAGCAGGCTAGCGGGGGGCGGGGAGCAGTTCTTC
TRBV28	TRBD2	few	TRBJ2-7	CASSFALTSSYEQYF	TGTGCCAGCAGTTTCGCCCTGACTAGCAGCTACGAGCAGTACTTC
TRBV28	.	.	TRBJ2-7	CASRSPLGGAYEQYF	TGTGCCAGCAGGTCCCCCCTAGGAGGGGCCTACGAGCAGTACTTC
TRBV4-3	TRBD2	.	TRBJ2-1	CASSQEVPSWQRGRTGYNEQFF	TGCGCCAGCAGCCAAGAAGTCCCCTCCTGGCAGCGCGGGAGGACCGGGTACAATGAGCAGTTCTTC
TRBV23-1	TRBD2	.	TRBJ2-2	CASRPSGRITGELFF	TGCGCCAGCAGACCTAGCGGGAGAATTACCGGGGAGCTGTTTTTT
TRBV19	.	few	TRBJ2-3	CASSRGGLQADTQYF	TGTGCCAGTAGTAGGGGGGGGCTGCAAGCAGATACGCAGTATTTT
TRBV30	.	once	TRBJ1-1	CAWNRVKNAEAFF	TGTGCCTGGAATAGGGTCAAGAACGCTGAAGCTTTCTTT
TRBV7-2	.	.	TRBJ2-5	CASSLSGGTETQYF	TGTGCCAGCAGCTTATCGGGCGGGACGGAGACCCAGTACTTC
TRBV7-9	.	few	TRBJ1-2	CASSLGGELGGYTF	TGTGCCAGCAGCTTAGGCGGGGAGTTGGGTGGCTACACCTTC
TRBV18	.	.	TRBJ1-6	CASSPDGRSPLHF	TGTGCCAGCTCACCTGACGGACGTTCACCCCTCCACTTT
TRBV7-8	.	.	TRBJ1-1	CASSQTVSMNTEAFF	TGTGCCAGCAGCCAGACGGTGTCTATGAACACTGAAGCTTTCTTT
TRBV29-1	.	.	TRBJ1-2	CSVDGLLYGYTF	TGCAGCGTTGACGGACTCCTCTATGGCTACACCTTC
TRBV5-6	TRBD2	few	TRBJ2-7	CASSLGTSGYYEQYF	TGTGCCAGCAGCTTGGGGACTAGCGGATACTACGAGCAGTACTTC
TRBV5-6	TRBD1	.	TRBJ1-2	CASSLDRGHGYTF	TGTGCCAGCAGCTTGGACAGGGGGCATGGCTACACCTTC
TRBV27	.	.	TRBJ2-1	CASRNSRGIINNEQFF	TGTGCCAGCAGGAATTCTCGCGGCATAATAAACAATGAGCAGTTCTTC
TRBV15	.	.	TRBJ1-5	CATSSDRTERTNQPQHF	TGTGCCACCAGCAGTGACAGGACAGAGCGAACCAATCAGCCCCAGCATTTT
TRBV4-3	TRBD2	.	TRBJ2-3	CASSQETSSGRYASTDTQYF	TGCGCCAGCAGCCAAGAGACCTCTAGCGGGAGGTATGCTAGCACAGATACGCAGTATTTT
TRBV27	.	.	TRBJ1-3	CASSLSWGPYSGNTIYF	TGTGCCAGCAGTTTATCTTGGGGGCCTTACTCTGGAAACACCATATATTTT
TRBV5-5	.	.	TRBJ2-5	CASSSPQETQYF	TGTGCCAGCAGCTCGCCCCAAGAGACCCAGTACTTC
TRBV5-1	TRBD2	.	TRBJ2-5	CARKPVTSDQETQYF	TGCGCCAGAAAGCCCGTTACTAGCGACCAAGAGACCCAGTACTTC
TRBV30	TRBD1	.	TRBJ1-1	CAWRAITGAEAFF	TGTGCCTGGAGGGCCATCACAGGGGCTGAAGCTTTCTTT
TRBV27	TRBD1	.	TRBJ1-2	CASSLTGKYGYTF	TGTGCCAGCAGTTTGACAGGGAAGTATGGCTACACCTTC
TRBV11-3	TRBD2	.	TRBJ2-5	CASSFGGTSGRRETQYF	TGTGCCAGCAGCTTCGGTGGGACTAGCGGGAGGAGGGAGACCCAGTACTTC
TRBV28	.	few	TRBJ1-5	CASTLVGASNQPQHF	TGTGCCAGCACACTTGTGGGGGCTAGCAATCAGCCCCAGCATTTT
TRBV9	TRBD2	.	TRBJ2-2	CASSVELAGENTGELFF	TGTGCCAGCAGCGTAGAACTAGCGGGGGAAAACACCGGGGAGCTGTTTTTT
TRBV18	.	.	TRBJ1-3	CASSGRTHDSGNTIYF	TGTGCCAGCTCAGGGAGGACGCATGACTCTGGAAACACCATATATTTT
TRBV2	TRBD1	.	TRBJ1-1	CASSAPGAGGRTEAFF	TGTGCCAGCAGTGCGCCCGGGGCAGGGGGCCGGACTGAAGCTTTCTTT
TRBV11-3	.	.	TRBJ2-7	CASSWMTGTAAEQYF	TGTGCCAGCAGCTGGATGACCGGGACCGCTGCCGAGCAGTACTTC
TRBV7-2	.	.	TRBJ2-1	CASSSLRESYNEQFF	TGTGCCAGCAGCTCCCTACGGGAGTCCTACAATGAGCAGTTCTTC
TRBV9	.	.	TRBJ2-5	CASSVALGWETQYF	TGTGCCAGCAGCGTAGCTTTGGGGTGGGAGACCCAGTACTTC
TRBV21-1	.	.	TRBJ2-2	CASSNRSRVTTGELFF	TGTGCCAGCAGCAATCGGAGTAGAGTGACAACCGGGGAGCTGTTTTTT
TRBV11-2	.	.	TRBJ2-7	CASGDQGPLEQYF	TGTGCCAGCGGGGACCAAGGCCCTCTCGAGCAGTACTTC
TRBV28	TRBD2	.	TRBJ2-3	CASSLWGLAEGTDTQYF	TGTGCCAGCAGTTTATGGGGACTAGCGGAGGGCACAGATACGCAGTATTTT
TRBV7-3	TRBD1	once	TRBJ1-5	CASSLGQGNQPQHF	TGTGCCAGCAGCTTGGGACAGGGCAATCAGCCCCAGCATTTT
TRBV30	.	.	TRBJ1-1	CAWSLRPWNTEAFF	TGTGCCTGGAGTCTCCGGCCCTGGAACACTGAAGCTTTCTTT
TRBV19	.	.	TRBJ1-5	CASSIDHRSGQPQHF	TGTGCCAGTAGTATAGATCATAGGTCTGGTCAGCCCCAGCATTTT
TRBV6-5	.	.	TRBJ1-5	CASRRGFDNQPQHF	TGTGCCAGCAGGCGGGGATTTGATAATCAGCCCCAGCATTTT